This T cell receptor beta chain is drawn from a study of glioma-infiltrating T cells. In the study overall: Sequencing aimed for about 4.5- to 10-fold coverage of about a million peripheral T cells.

The CDR3 totals 14 residues. The J segment lost 2 bases and the V segment lost 5 bases, leaving 6 bases of the junction unmatched. Germline CDR1 reads DFQATT; CDR2 reads SNEGSKA (reference sequence). The iRepertoire nested amplicon-rescue multiplex PCR amplified TCR alpha and beta CDR3s from RNA. TCRdb re-analysed the multiplex PCR reads in MiXCR, keeping a single row per CDR3 protein. This table holds about 400,000 distinct CDR3 sequences, 41% found once. The sequence was obtained from a human donor with low-grade glioma or glioblastoma, undergoing nonglioma brain surgery, or in good health (not recorded which). Input material: glioma tissue, nonneoplastic brain tissue, or PBMCs (not recorded which). The V call is TRBV20-1, the J call TRBJ1-2; the match to TRBD1 covers 9 bases. The chain's CDR3 is CSALGQGKNYGYTF. Here the CDR3 DNA reads TGCAGTGCTCTCGGACAGGGGAAGAACTATGGCTACACCTTC.